The 30 T cell receptor beta chains reported below all come from one sample, sequenced in a study of blood T cell repertoires in COVID-19. Using immunoSEQ multiplex PCR, the repertoire was profiled, and TCRdb retains in-frame clones only, with some absent. The data hold approximately 170,000 clones, with roughly 85% observed a single time. Material for sequencing was PBMCs or T cells enriched from blood (not recorded which). The receptors here all came from a woman in her seventies in a cohort exposed to, infected with or recovered from COVID-19 (not recorded which).

J is TRBJ2-3 and V is TRBV5-1; D not certain. The germline CDR1 and CDR2 sequences are SGHRS and YFSETQ. V was shortened by 1 base and J by 0 bases, with 6 bases between the two germline ends. This CDR3 spans 14 amino acids. The CDR3 bases are TGCGCCAGCAGCTTGTACAGTAGCACAGATACGCAGTATTTT. Residues: CASSLYSSTDTQYF.

The V and J genes are TRBV28 and TRBJ1-2, with 10 bases identical to TRBD1. Germline V lookup: CDR1 MDHEN, CDR2 SYDVKM. CDR3 length: 15 amino acids. Trimming removed 3 bases from V and 6 bases from J; junction bases left unmatched: 7. The CDR3 here is CASSLGTGDGNGYTF. The DNA of the CDR3 is TGTGCCAGCAGTTTGGGGACAGGGGATGGAAATGGCTACACCTTC.

This clone came up a few times. The CDR3 loop is CSASPHSGSGYNEQFF. The CDR3 nucleotides read TGCAGTGCTAGTCCCCATAGCGGGAGCGGATACAATGAGCAGTTCTTC. The V call is TRBV20-1, the J call TRBJ2-1; TRBD2 matches 9 bases. The CDR3 runs to 16 residues. From germline, CDR1 is DFQATT and CDR2 SNEGSKA (reference sequence). After removal of 3 bases from V and 4 bases from J, the junction contained 10 bases not matched to a gene.

V gene TRBV5-4 combines with J gene TRBJ2-1; 14 nucleotides match TRBD2. This CDR3 has 15 amino acids. Germline V gene sequence: CDR1 SGHNT, CDR2 YYREEE (reference sequence). J lost 8 bases, V lost 4 bases, and 5 bases had no gene match. The CDR3 nucleotides read TGTGCCAGCAGCGGGACTAGCGGGAGCTTCGATGAGCAGTTCTTC. Translation: CASSGTSGSFDEQFF.

The CDR3 here is CASSLNMDGEGGQPQHF. Here the CDR3 DNA reads TGTGCCAGCAGTTTAAATATGGATGGGGAAGGGGGTCAGCCCCAGCATTTT. V usage is TRBV28 and J usage is TRBJ1-5; perhaps TRBD1 as D (6 bases). The germline CDR1 and CDR2 sequences are MDHEN and SYDVKM. This CDR3 has 17 amino acids. Trimming shortened V by 2 bases and J by 6 bases, and 20 bases separated the two germline ends. Combining the CDR3 with reference TRBV28 and TRBJ1-5 gives the whole variable domain DVKVTQSSRYLVKRTGEKVFLECVQDMDHENMFWYRQDPGLGLRLIYFSYDVKMKEKGDIPEGYSVSREKKERFSLILESASTNQTSMYLCASSLNMDGEGGQPQHFGDGTRLSIL.

The rearrangement links TRBV7-8 to TRBJ1-5; TRBD1 agrees at 8 bases. Germline CDR1 SGHVS, CDR2 FQNEAQ. With V trimmed by 5 bases and J by 7 bases, 4 bases remained unmatched. The length of the CDR3 is 13 residues. The CDR3, as DNA: TGTGCCAGCAGCGCACAGGGGGACCAGCCCCAGCATTTT. Its protein is CASSAQGDQPQHF.

This CDR3 reads CASSFTGNTEAFF. CDR3 sequence (DNA): TGCGCCAGCAGCTTTACAGGGAACACTGAAGCTTTCTTT. V gene TRBV5-1 combines with J gene TRBJ1-1; D might be TRBD1 (5 bases). CDR1 is SGHRS and CDR2 is YFSETQ in the germline V gene. V was shortened by 2 bases and J by 1 base, with 6 bases between the two germline ends. The CDR3 is 13 amino acids.

The J gene is TRBJ1-1, the V gene TRBV28; D gene ambiguous. Germline CDR1 is MDHEN and CDR2 is SYDVKM. V lost 6 bases to trimming and J lost 7 bases, with 15 bases between them. This CDR3 region has 13 residues. The CDR3 bases are TGTGCCAGCAGCCCCTTGGGCAGTGATGAAGCTTTCTTT. Protein product: CASSPLGSDEAFF.

The chain joins TRBV18 to TRBJ2-7; 10 positions match TRBD2. This CDR3 region has 15 residues. With 6 bases clipped from V and 5 bases from J, the junction kept 10 bases outside the gene matches. Germline values: CDR1 KGHSH, CDR2 LQKENI. The DNA for the CDR3 is TGTGCCAGCTCTCGGGGGAGCGGGAGGGTCAACGAGCAGTACTTC. Its protein product is CASSRGSGRVNEQYF.

This clone was counted between two and nine times. The chain couples TRBV14 to TRBJ1-2; no firm D call. This CDR3 region has 14 residues. Germline CDR1 SGHDN, CDR2 FVKESK. The V end lost 0 bases, the J end lost 3 bases, and 8 bases lay between the germline ends. CDR3 in amino acids: CASSQDLADYGYTF. The CDR3 coding sequence is TGTGCCAGCAGCCAAGATTTGGCAGACTATGGCTACACCTTC.

The CDR3 DNA follows: TGTGCCAGCAGTGGACCAAGGGAGCTCTTGAACTACTATGGCTACACCTTC. This gives the protein CASSGPRELLNYYGYTF. V is TRBV6-1 and J is TRBJ1-2; D unclear. CDR1 is MNHNS and CDR2 is SASEGT in the germline V gene. This CDR3 region has 17 residues. The ends were cut back, 4 bases at V and 3 bases at J, with 21 bases in the middle.

The chain uses TRBV7-9 and TRBJ2-1; 11 nucleotides line up with TRBD2. Germline CDR1 reads SEHNR; CDR2 reads FQNEAQ (reference sequence). The CDR3 is 15 residues long. The V gene end was trimmed by 3 bases and the J gene end by 6 bases; junction bases not matched to a gene: 4. This chain's CDR3 is CASSFLLAGVNEQFF. The CDR3, as DNA: TGTGCCAGCAGCTTCTTACTAGCGGGAGTCAATGAGCAGTTCTTC.

The genes are TRBV5-5 and TRBJ1-5; D unresolved. The germline gives CDR1 SGHKS, CDR2 YYEKEE (reference sequence). The CDR3 length is 14 residues. V shed 0 bases and J shed 3 bases, with 7 bases lying between them. The CDR3 region has the DNA TGTGCCAGCAGCTTGGGCGGTTACAATCAGCCCCAGCATTTT. Translation gives CASSLGGYNQPQHF.

The chain joins TRBV5-4 to TRBJ1-1; D ambiguous. The CDR3 length is 12 residues. Trimming removed 4 bases from V and 6 bases from J, with 10 bases in between. The germline V gene has CDR1 SGHNT and CDR2 YYREEE (reference sequence). CDR3 coding DNA: TGTGCCAGCAGCCCGGCGGGAGCTGAAGCTTTCTTT. Protein product: CASSPAGAEAFF. Variable domain in full (rest from reference TRBV5-4 and TRBJ1-1): ETGVTQSPTHLIKTRGQQVTLRCSSQSGHNTVSWYQQALGQGPQFIFQYYREEENGRGNFPPRFSGLQFPNYSSELNVNALELDDSALYLCASSPAGAEAFFGQGTRLTVV.

This clone appeared a few times. V is TRBV10-3 and J is TRBJ2-5; 8 nucleotides line up with TRBD1. V shed 6 bases and J 5 bases; nucleotides not matched to a gene: 5. The CDR3 has 13 amino acids. CDR1 and CDR2 from the germline V gene are ENHRY and SYGVKD. The CDR3 DNA sequence: TGTGCCATCAGAGGACAGGGAAGGGAGACCCAGTACTTC. It is translated as CAIRGQGRETQYF.

The CDR3 reads CASSSGQGEQPQHF. In DNA form, the CDR3 reads TGTGCCAGCTCATCCGGACAGGGCGAGCAGCCCCAGCATTTT. The chain uses TRBV18 and TRBJ1-5; TRBD1 matches at 8 bases. There are 14 residues in the CDR3. Per the germline V gene, CDR1 is KGHSH and CDR2 is LQKENI. Trimming took 5 bases from V and 7 from J; bases not matched to a gene: 7.

The chain combines TRBV5-6 with TRBJ1-2, with TRBD1 matching over 7 bases. Losses at the gene ends were 5 bases for V and 3 bases for J; bases not matched to a gene: 13. The germline CDR1 and CDR2 sequences are SGHDT and YYEEEE. The CDR3 contains 16 residues. CDR3 loop: CASRLSRTGLDYGYTF. The CDR3 nucleotides are TGTGCCAGCAGGTTGTCCCGGACAGGATTGGACTATGGCTACACCTTC. The full variable domain, in which reference TRBV5-6 and TRBJ1-2 provide the parts outside the CDR3, is DAGVTQSPTHLIKTRGQQVTLRCSPKSGHDTVSWYQQALGQGPQFIFQYYEEEERQRGNFPDRFSGHQFPNYSSELNVNALLLGDSALYLCASRLSRTGLDYGYTFGSGTRLTVV.

The CDR3 sequence: CASSLIAGGSYEQYF. CDR3 in DNA: TGTGCCAGCAGCTTAATAGCGGGAGGGTCCTACGAGCAGTACTTC. This chain uses TRBV7-2 with TRBJ2-7, with 11 bases fitting TRBD2. V dropped 2 bases and J dropped 1; count of bases not matched to a gene: 1. The CDR3 extends over 15 amino acids. Germline CDR1 is SGHTA and CDR2 is FQGNSA.

V usage is TRBV7-8 and J usage is TRBJ2-7; possibly TRBD1 for D (6 bases). The CDR3 consists of 15 residues. Germline V CDR1 and CDR2: SGHVS, FQNEAQ. V lost 0 bases and J 2 bases, leaving 11 bases between the germline ends. This CDR3 is CASSLAVRGTYEQYF. CDR3 DNA sequence: TGTGCCAGCAGCTTAGCTGTCAGGGGAACCTACGAGCAGTACTTC.

This clone was counted between two and nine times. The rearrangement links TRBV5-1 to TRBJ2-7, with 12 positions matching TRBD2. V was clipped by 0 bases and J by 4 bases; unmatched bases: 5. Germline CDR1 SGHRS, CDR2 YFSETQ. CDR3 size: 16 residues. CDR3 in DNA: TGCGCCAGCAGCTTGGGAACTAGCGGGAGGACTTACGAGCAGTACTTC. Translating gives CASSLGTSGRTYEQYF. Full variable domain (rest looked up from reference TRBV5-1 and TRBJ2-7): KAGVTQTPRYLIKTRGQQVTLSCSPISGHRSVSWYQQTPGQGLQFLFEYFSETQRNKGNFPGRFSGRQFSNSRSEMNVSTLELGDSALYLCASSLGTSGRTYEQYFGPGTRLTVT.

The chain employs TRBV21-1 and TRBJ1-2. TRBV21-1 is flagged as a pseudogene. The CDR3 runs 15 residues. CDR3 sequence reads: CASSVRRPCNYGYTF. Written as DNA, the CDR3 is TGTGCCAGCAGCGTGAGGAGACCGTGCAACTATGGCTACACCTTC.

The chain is built from TRBV19 and TRBJ2-2, with D maybe TRBD1 (6 bases). The CDR3 extends over 16 amino acids. CDR1 LNHDA and CDR2 SQIVND come from the germline V gene (reference sequence). V dropped 5 bases and J dropped 1 base, with 14 bases sitting between them. CDR3 amino acids: CASSYSGRGNTGELFF. CDR3 DNA sequence: TGTGCCAGTAGTTACTCCGGCAGGGGGAACACCGGGGAGCTGTTTTTT.

The chain couples TRBV18 to TRBJ2-5, with D perhaps matching TRBD2 (5 bases). CDR3 length equals 17 residues. CDR1 is KGHSH and CDR2 is LQKENI in the germline V gene. V shed 1 base and J shed 2 bases, with 17 bases lying between them. This CDR3 is CASSPLSSAIIQETQYF. The CDR3 DNA sequence: TGTGCCAGCTCACCACTGAGTAGCGCTATAATACAAGAGACCCAGTACTTC. The whole variable domain, remainder taken from reference TRBV18 and TRBJ2-5, is NAGVMQNPRHLVRRRGQEARLRCSPMKGHSHVYWYRQLPEEGLKFMVYLQKENIIDESGMPKERFSAEFPKEGPSILRIQQVVRGDSAAYFCASSPLSSAIIQETQYFGPGTRLLVL.

V and J are TRBV10-1 and TRBJ2-3, with a tentative D call TRBD1 (6 bases). CDR1 and CDR2 (germline): WNHNN, SYGVQD (reference sequence). The CDR3 loop spans 15 amino acids. V shed 3 bases and J shed 0 bases, with 10 bases lying between them. CDR3 sequence (DNA): TGCGCCAGCAGTGAAAGGACAGCTAGCACAGATACGCAGTATTTT. Residues: CASSERTASTDTQYF.

This sequence joins TRBV4-3 and TRBJ2-5; 11 bases are shared with TRBD2. CDR1 LGHNA and CDR2 YSLEER come from the germline V gene. The CDR3 is 14 amino acids. Trimming took 6 bases from V and 5 from J; bases not matched to a gene: 5. As DNA, the CDR3 is TGCGCCAGCAGTCCTAGCGGGAGGTCGGAGACCCAGTACTTC. Translating gives CASSPSGRSETQYF.

The V gene is TRBV30, the J gene TRBJ2-7; D gene unclear. The germline gives CDR1 GTSNPN, CDR2 SVGIG (reference sequence). CDR3 length: 12 amino acids. V was clipped by 1 base and J by 2 bases, with 6 bases between them. The CDR3 region has the DNA TGTGCCTGGAGTGATACAGCCTACGAGCAGTACTTC. It translates to CAWSDTAYEQYF.

The chain uses TRBV12-3 or TRBV12-4 and TRBJ1-5, with D tentatively TRBD1 (6 bases). This CDR3 is built from 13 residues. V lost 3 bases to trimming and J lost 5 bases, with 8 bases between them. CDR3 protein: CASSLGAHQPQHF. The CDR3 DNA reads TGTGCCAGCAGTTTGGGGGCACATCAGCCCCAGCATTTT.

A few counts support this clone. Here the CDR3 reads CASSLGGQPPLHF. The CDR3 DNA reads TGTGCCAGCAGCTTAGGGGGACAGCCGCCCCTCCACTTT. V is TRBV13 and J is TRBJ1-6; 7 bases are shared with TRBD1. The CDR3 is made up of 13 amino acids. CDR1 is PRHDT, CDR2 FYEKMQ, per germline (reference sequence). Trimming removed 0 bases from V and 13 bases from J; junction bases left unmatched: 3.

The chain recombines TRBV12-5 with TRBJ2-5, with D tentatively TRBD1 (6 bases). Trimming stripped 1 base from V and 5 bases from J, with 11 bases between. The CDR3 totals 14 residues. Germline V gene sequence: CDR1 LGHNT, CDR2 FRNRAP. CDR3 DNA: TGTGCTAGTGGTTTGGGGACAGCAGGGGAGACCCAGTACTTC. Its protein is CASGLGTAGETQYF. The variable domain in full, with the rest retrieved from reference TRBV12-5 and TRBJ2-5, is DARVTQTPRHKVTEMGQEVTMRCQPILGHNTVFWYRQTMMQGLELLAYFRNRAPLDDSGMPKDRFSAEMPDATLATLKIQPSEPRDSAVYFCASGLGTAGETQYFGPGTRLLVL.

This rearrangement joins TRBV28 to TRBJ1-5, with D possibly being TRBD1 (6 bases). CDR1 is MDHEN and CDR2 is SYDVKM in the germline V gene. This CDR3 is built from 16 residues. V lost 6 bases and J 2 bases, leaving 17 bases between the germline ends. The DNA of the CDR3 is TGTGCCAGCAGGTCTGACAGGCTTGGGGGCAATCAGCCCCAGCATTTT. It is translated as CASRSDRLGGNQPQHF.